This TCR beta chain is drawn from a study of T cell changes during pregnancy in multiple sclerosis. Trimming took 3 bases from V and 4 from J; bases not matched to a gene: 2. Germline V gene lookup returns CDR1 MNHNS and CDR2 SASEGT. This CDR3 comprises 14 residues. Sequencing used immunoSEQ multiplex PCR; TCRdb keeps in-frame clones, though not all of them. The table lists over 30,000 clones, approximately 85% of them singletons. The TCR comes from a female donor with multiple sclerosis, enrolled in a pregnancy study. The sequences come from CD4+ T cells from peripheral blood mononuclear cells, collected before pregnancy. V and J are TRBV6-1 and TRBJ1-5, with TRBD1 identical over 8 bases. CDR3 amino acids: CASSDNRGNQPQHF. CDR3 sequence (DNA): TGTGCCAGCAGTGATAACAGGGGGAATCAGCCCCAGCATTTT.